This T cell receptor (beta chain) stems from a study of T cells after yellow fever vaccination. About the research overall: Libraries from low-cell-number fractions were prepared with the SMART-Seq v4 Ultra Low Input RNA kit. Study observations and caveats: Overall, a small share of clonotypes was seen in both CD4 and CD8 compartments.

The sample holds a few counts of this clonotype. Deletions cut 3 bases from V and 0 bases from J, with 7 bases between. Looked up from germline, CDR1 is MNHNS and CDR2 is SASEGT. The CDR3 has 14 amino acids. In making TCR cDNA, 5'RACE template switching added a universal primer site and UMIs to it. TCRdb re-called the 5' RACE reads through MiXCR, storing one row per CDR3 protein. The sample contains roughly 94,000 distinct CDR3 sequences, about 8.2% of which appear only once. V and J are TRBV6-1 and TRBJ2-3; weak D call: TRBD1 (6 bases). The sequence was collected from a man between 18 and 35 years old who received the YFV17D yellow fever vaccine. Sequenced here: CD8+ T cells not binding an NS4B(214-222) dextramer, sorted from PBMCs, sampled more than 14 days after the first yellow fever vaccination. For the CDR3, the DNA is TGTGCCAGCAGTGAGGGACACAGCACAGATACGCAGTATTTT. Translating gives CASSEGHSTDTQYF.